Below are 3 T cell receptor beta chains sequenced from a single sample in a study of T cell clonality in common variable immunodeficiency. Sequencing was performed with immunoSEQ multiplex PCR; in TCRdb, only in-frame clones are kept and a portion is missing. Recorded here are some 64,000 clones, none singletons. The sequenced sample was peripheral blood mononuclear cells. The receptors originated from a person aged 18-69 years in good health.

CDR3 bases read: TGTGCCTGGAGCTACCCCGGGGGGCTTCTTCGGGTTATTAATGAAAAA. Encoded protein: CAWSYPGGLLRVINEK. The entire CDR3 reads CAWSYPGGLLRVINEKLFF. This chain uses TRBV30 with TRBJ1-4, with a tentative D call TRBD1 (6 bases). The read terminates 3 residues ahead of where the CDR3 ends, so the germline J gene completes it. CDR3 size: 19 residues. The germline gives CDR1 GTSNPN, CDR2 SVGIG (reference sequence). Trimming removed 3 bases from V and 4 bases from J, with 27 bases in between.

This clone has at least ten counts. The CDR3 end is not reached by the read, which stops 3 residues before it; the germline J gene fills it in. This chain joins TRBV7-9 and TRBJ2-3; 9 positions agree with TRBD2. The length of the CDR3 is 15 residues. The germline V gene encodes CDR1 SEHNR and CDR2 FQNEAQ (reference sequence). The trim removed 5 bases at V and 5 bases at J, leaving 8 bases unmatched. The part of the CDR3 DNA that was read is TGTGCCAGCAGCCTTAGCGGGAGCCTTGAAGATACG. This sequence encodes CASSLSGSLEDT. The complete CDR3 sequence is CASSLSGSLEDTQYF.

This clone was seen repeatedly, ten times or more. The read stops 3 residues short of the end of the CDR3; the missing end is completed from the germline J gene. The chain uses TRBV5-1 and TRBJ1-1, with no clear D. This CDR3 region has 12 residues. Germline-derived CDR1 and CDR2 are SGHRS and YFSETQ. Trimming stripped 1 base from V and 4 bases from J, with 5 bases between. CDR3 DNA, as far as it was read: TGCGCCAGCAGCTTGATCGGCACTGAA. It yields the protein CASSLIGTE. The CDR3, in full, reads CASSLIGTEAFF.